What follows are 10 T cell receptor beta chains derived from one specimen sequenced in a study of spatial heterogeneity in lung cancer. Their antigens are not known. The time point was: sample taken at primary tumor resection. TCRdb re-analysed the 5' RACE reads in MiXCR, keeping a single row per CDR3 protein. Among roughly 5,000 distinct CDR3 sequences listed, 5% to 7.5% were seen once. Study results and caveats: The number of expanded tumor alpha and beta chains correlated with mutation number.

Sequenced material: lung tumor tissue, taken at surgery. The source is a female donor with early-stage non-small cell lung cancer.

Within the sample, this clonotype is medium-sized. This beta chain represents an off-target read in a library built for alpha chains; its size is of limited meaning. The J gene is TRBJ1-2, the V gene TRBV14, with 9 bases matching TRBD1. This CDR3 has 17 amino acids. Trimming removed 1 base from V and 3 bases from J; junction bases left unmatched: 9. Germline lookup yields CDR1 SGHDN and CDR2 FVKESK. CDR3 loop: CASSQAGTGPRDYGYTF. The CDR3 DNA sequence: TGTGCCAGCAGCCAAGCCGGGACAGGGCCCCGGGACTATGGCTACACCTTC. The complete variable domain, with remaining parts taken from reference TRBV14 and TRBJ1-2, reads EAGVTQFPSHSVIEKGQTVTLRCDPISGHDNLYWYRRVMGKEIKFLLHFVKESKQDESGMPNNRFLAERTGGTYSTLKVQPAELEDSGVYFCASSQAGTGPRDYGYTFGSGTRLTVV.

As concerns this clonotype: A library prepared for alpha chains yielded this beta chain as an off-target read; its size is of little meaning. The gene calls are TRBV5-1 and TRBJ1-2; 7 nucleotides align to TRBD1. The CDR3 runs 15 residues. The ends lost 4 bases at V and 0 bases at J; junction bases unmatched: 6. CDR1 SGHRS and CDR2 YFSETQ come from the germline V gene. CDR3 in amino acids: CASSTSTGPNYGYTF. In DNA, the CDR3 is TGCGCCAGCAGCACCTCGACAGGGCCTAACTATGGCTACACCTTC. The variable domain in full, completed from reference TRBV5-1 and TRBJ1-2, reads KAGVTQTPRYLIKTRGQQVTLSCSPISGHRSVSWYQQTPGQGLQFLFEYFSETQRNKGNFPGRFSGRQFSNSRSEMNVSTLELGDSALYLCASSTSTGPNYGYTFGSGTRLTVV.

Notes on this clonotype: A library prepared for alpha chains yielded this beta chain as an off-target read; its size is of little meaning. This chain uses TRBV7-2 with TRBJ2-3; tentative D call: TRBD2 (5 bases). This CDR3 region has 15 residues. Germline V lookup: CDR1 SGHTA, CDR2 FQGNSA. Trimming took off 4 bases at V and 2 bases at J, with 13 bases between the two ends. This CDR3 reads CASSWVGENTDTQYF. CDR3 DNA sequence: TGTGCCAGCAGCTGGGTCGGGGAAAACACAGATACGCAGTATTTT.

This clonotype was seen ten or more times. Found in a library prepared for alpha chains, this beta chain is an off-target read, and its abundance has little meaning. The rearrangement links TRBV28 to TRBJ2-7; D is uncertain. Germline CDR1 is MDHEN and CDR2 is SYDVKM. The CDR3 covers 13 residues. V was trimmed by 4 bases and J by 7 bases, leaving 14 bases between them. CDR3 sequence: CASSSQALREQYF. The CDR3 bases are TGTGCCAGCAGTTCCCAGGCCCTGCGAGAGCAGTACTTC.

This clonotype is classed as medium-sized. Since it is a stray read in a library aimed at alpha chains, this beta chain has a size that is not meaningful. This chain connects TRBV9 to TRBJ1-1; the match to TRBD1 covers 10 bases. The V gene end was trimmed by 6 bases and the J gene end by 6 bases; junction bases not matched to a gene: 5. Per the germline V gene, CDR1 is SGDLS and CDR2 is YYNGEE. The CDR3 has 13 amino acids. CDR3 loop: CASTPTGGSEAFF. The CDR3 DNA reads TGTGCCAGCACTCCGACAGGGGGCTCTGAAGCTTTCTTT.

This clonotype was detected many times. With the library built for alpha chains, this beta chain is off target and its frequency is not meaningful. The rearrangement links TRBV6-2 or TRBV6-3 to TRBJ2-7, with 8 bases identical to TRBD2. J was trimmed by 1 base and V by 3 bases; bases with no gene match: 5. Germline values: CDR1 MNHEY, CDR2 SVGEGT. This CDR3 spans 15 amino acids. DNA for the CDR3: TGTGCCAGCAGTTATATAGCGGGGCCTTCCTACGAGCAGTACTTC. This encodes CASSYIAGPSYEQYF.

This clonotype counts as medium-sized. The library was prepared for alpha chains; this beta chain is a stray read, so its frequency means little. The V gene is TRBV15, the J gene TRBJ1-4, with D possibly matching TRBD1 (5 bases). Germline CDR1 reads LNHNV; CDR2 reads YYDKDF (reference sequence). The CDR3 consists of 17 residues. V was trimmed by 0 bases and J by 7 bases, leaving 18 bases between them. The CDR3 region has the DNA TGTGCCACCAGCAGAGACACCTTGTCGGGACGGTTTGAAAAACTGTTTTTT. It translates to CATSRDTLSGRFEKLFF.

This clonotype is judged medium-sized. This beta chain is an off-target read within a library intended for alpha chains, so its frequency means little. CDR3 amino acids: CASNRGWGTGSSGYEQYF. The CDR3 DNA follows: TGTGCCAGTAACCGTGGGTGGGGGACAGGGTCTAGCGGGTACGAGCAGTACTTC. V usage is TRBV11-2 and J usage is TRBJ2-7, with D perhaps TRBD1 (9 bases). V gave up 9 bases and J gave up 4 bases, with 31 bases separating them. The CDR3 contains 18 residues. In germline, CDR1 is SGHAT, CDR2 FQNNGV. Full variable domain (rest looked up from reference TRBV11-2 and TRBJ2-7): EAGVAQSPRYKIIEKRQSVAFWCNPISGHATLYWYQQILGQGPKLLIQFQNNGVVDDSQLPKDRFSAERLKGVDSTLKIQPAKLEDSAVYLCASNRGWGTGSSGYEQYFGPGTRLTVT.

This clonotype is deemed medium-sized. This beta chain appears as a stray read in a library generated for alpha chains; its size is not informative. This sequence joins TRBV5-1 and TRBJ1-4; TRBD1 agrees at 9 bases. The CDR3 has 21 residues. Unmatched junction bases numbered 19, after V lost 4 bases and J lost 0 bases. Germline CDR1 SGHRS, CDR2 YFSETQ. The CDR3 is CASSPLYGTGNFLTTNEKLFF. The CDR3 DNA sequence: TGCGCCAGCAGCCCCCTCTACGGGACAGGGAACTTCTTAACAACTAATGAAAAACTGTTTTTT.

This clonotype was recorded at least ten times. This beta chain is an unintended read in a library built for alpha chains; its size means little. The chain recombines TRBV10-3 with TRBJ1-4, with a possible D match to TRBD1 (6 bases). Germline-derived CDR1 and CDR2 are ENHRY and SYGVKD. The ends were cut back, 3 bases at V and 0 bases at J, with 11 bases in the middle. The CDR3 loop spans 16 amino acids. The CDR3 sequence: CAISDRQGTTNEKLFF. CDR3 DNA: TGTGCCATCAGTGACCGGCAGGGGACAACTAATGAAAAACTGTTTTTT.